One sample yielded the 13 T cell receptor beta chains listed below, sequenced in a study of immune cell composition in non-small cell lung cancer. Profiled with immunoSEQ multiplex PCR; TCRdb holds only in-frame clones, not every one. The sample contains 2,500 to 3,500 clones, approximately 72% of which appear only once. The material sequenced was lung tumor tissue. All receptors come from a human donor with non-small cell lung cancer.

The CDR3 is CASTLAPGYEQYF. The DNA for the CDR3 is TGTGCCAGCACCCTTGCTCCGGGCTACGAGCAGTACTTC. This chain links TRBV5-5 with TRBJ2-7; unclear D gene. The CDR3 runs to 13 residues. Deletions cut 6 bases from V and 3 bases from J, with 13 bases between. CDR1 and CDR2 (germline): SGHKS, YYEKEE (reference sequence).

The J gene is TRBJ2-1, the V gene TRBV7-6; 11 bases agree with TRBD2. The germline CDR1 and CDR2 sequences are SGHVS and FNYEAQ. The V gene end was trimmed by 2 bases and the J gene end by 10 bases; junction bases not matched to a gene: 13. The CDR3 totals 17 residues. The CDR3 sequence is CASSLILGTSGGMEQFF. The CDR3 coding sequence is TGTGCCAGCAGCTTAATTTTGGGGACTAGCGGCGGCATGGAGCAGTTCTTC.

This chain links TRBV7-3 with TRBJ2-1, with 8 nucleotides matching TRBD2. V lost 4 bases, J lost 9 bases, and 14 bases stayed unmatched. The CDR3 spans 16 residues. Per the germline V gene, CDR1 is SGHTA and CDR2 is FQGTGA. The CDR3: CASSSSGAGGLIEQFF. The CDR3 nucleotides are TGTGCCAGCAGCTCCTCCGGGGCGGGGGGCCTAATTGAGCAGTTCTTC.

V is TRBV5-6 and J is TRBJ2-3; 8 bases agree with TRBD2. Germline lookup yields CDR1 SGHDT and CDR2 YYEEEE. J gave up 6 bases and V 0 bases, and 12 bases lay outside the gene matches. The CDR3 loop spans 17 amino acids. The CDR3 is CASSLALERGQGDTQYF. CDR3 nucleotide sequence: TGTGCCAGCAGCTTGGCCTTGGAGCGGGGGCAGGGGGATACGCAGTATTTT.

This clone was seen a single time. The chain employs TRBV6-1 and TRBJ2-2; 12 nucleotides agree with TRBD1. The CDR3 spans 18 residues. Germline V CDR1 and CDR2: MNHNS, SASEGT. Losses at the gene ends were 0 bases for V and 6 bases for J; bases not matched to a gene: 8. The CDR3 region has the DNA TGTGCCAGCAGTGAAGCAAACCACGGGACAGGGGGCCCCGGGGAGCTGTTTTTT. It is translated as CASSEANHGTGGPGELFF.

This rearrangement joins TRBV5-6 to TRBJ2-2; D is unresolved. Germline V gives CDR1 SGHDT, CDR2 YYEEEE. The V end was cut by 6 bases, the J end by 5 bases, with 5 bases between. The CDR3 consists of 11 residues. The DNA of the CDR3 is TGTGCCAGCACGGGTACCGGGGAGCTGTTTTTT. Its protein is CASTGTGELFF.

The rearrangement uses TRBV9 and TRBJ2-1; TRBD2 matches at 11 bases. CDR1 is SGDLS, CDR2 YYNGEE, per germline. CDR3 length: 15 amino acids. The junction had 9 bases not matched to a gene; V was cut back by 4 bases and J by 9 bases. The DNA of the CDR3 is TGTGCCAGCAGCCCCCGTAGCGGGAGGGCTCTTGAGCAGTTCTTC. Protein: CASSPRSGRALEQFF.

The V call is TRBV2, the J call TRBJ1-2; the match to TRBD1 covers 11 bases. Germline CDR1 SNHLY, CDR2 FYNNEI. Unmatched junction bases numbered 5, after V lost 7 bases and J lost 7 bases. This CDR3 region has 13 residues. The CDR3 loop is CASTGQGAVGYTF. The CDR3 DNA reads as TGTGCCAGCACTGGACAGGGGGCGGTTGGCTACACCTTC.

In this sample, this clone turned up once. The chain employs TRBV7-9 and TRBJ2-5; 8 nucleotides match TRBD1. Trimming at V came to 5 bases and at J to 2 bases, leaving 4 bases not matched to a gene. This CDR3 contains 14 residues. Germline V gene sequence: CDR1 SEHNR, CDR2 FQNEAQ (reference sequence). CDR3 nucleotides: TGTGCCAGCAGCCCCGGACAGGGACAAGAGACCCAGTACTTC. Its protein is CASSPGQGQETQYF.

This clone has just a few counts. The chain is built from TRBV5-5 and TRBJ2-1, with TRBD1 identical over 10 bases. Germline values: CDR1 SGHKS, CDR2 YYEKEE (reference sequence). The CDR3 totals 14 residues. V lost 5 bases to trimming and J lost 7 bases; unmatched junction nucleotides: 6. In nucleotides, the CDR3 is TGTGCCAGCAGGTGGGACAGGGGACGAAATGAGCAGTTCTTC. Translation gives CASRWDRGRNEQFF.

This clone was recorded a few times. The chain links TRBV6-5 to TRBJ2-3, with D perhaps TRBD2 (6 bases). V was clipped by 4 bases and J by 1 base, with 15 bases between them. The CDR3 is made up of 16 amino acids. Germline assignment: CDR1 MNHEY and CDR2 SVGAGI. CDR3 loop: CASSFGRGVRTDTQYF. DNA of the CDR3: TGTGCCAGCAGTTTTGGGCGGGGCGTCCGCACAGATACGCAGTATTTT.

The rearrangement joins TRBV4-1 to TRBJ2-5; maybe TRBD2 (5 bases). This CDR3 has 16 amino acids. The V gene lost 0 bases and the J gene lost 3 bases, with 14 bases spanning the gap. Germline V gene lookup returns CDR1 MGHRA and CDR2 YSYEKL. This chain's CDR3 is CASSQEGGIGEETQYF. CDR3 DNA: TGCGCCAGCAGCCAAGAGGGTGGGATCGGGGAAGAGACCCAGTACTTC.

V gene TRBV2 combines with J gene TRBJ1-1; maybe TRBD1 (5 bases). The germline V gene encodes CDR1 SNHLY and CDR2 FYNNEI. The V and J ends lost 3 bases and 0 bases respectively, with 11 bases between them. This CDR3 has 15 amino acids. The CDR3 is CASSDSQTVNTEAFF. CDR3 coding DNA: TGTGCCAGCAGTGATTCACAGACAGTGAACACTGAAGCTTTCTTT.